These 8 T cell receptor beta chains originate from one sample sequenced in a study of response to subunit inactivated influenza vaccine. MiXCR was run by TCRdb on the RT-PCR reads, yielding one entry per CDR3 protein. The table shows 800,000 to 1,000,000 distinct CDR3 sequences, with 21% occurring only once. Sequencing used PBMCs from blood, obtained 5 days after vaccination. Receptors were obtained from a man over 45 who received an inactivated influenza vaccine.

At least ten counts were recorded for this clonotype. The chain couples TRBV2 to TRBJ2-2, with D tentatively TRBD1 or TRBD2 (5 bases each). This CDR3 is built from 13 residues. V gave up 9 bases and J gave up 1 base, with 9 bases separating them. Germline V CDR1 and CDR2: SNHLY, FYNNEI. CDR3 nucleotide sequence: TGTGCCAGGGGGACGGAGAACACCGGGGAGCTGTTTTTT. This translates into CARGTENTGELFF.

This sequence joins TRBV27 and TRBJ2-1, with no clear D. Germline CDR1 and CDR2: MNHEY and SMNVEV (reference sequence). Trimming shortened V by 5 bases and J by 15 bases, and 17 bases separated the two germline ends. This CDR3 is built from 12 residues. The CDR3 spells CASSLRTGRRFF. DNA for the CDR3: TGTGCCAGCAGTCTCCGGACCGGACGGCGGTTCTTC.

This clonotype was observed a few times. V and J are TRBV11-1 and TRBJ2-3; D remains unclear. CDR3 size: 16 residues. Trimming took off 5 bases at V and 2 bases at J, with 17 bases between the two ends. Germline V CDR1 and CDR2: SGHAT, FQDESV (reference sequence). CDR3 sequence reads: CASSQMTYSSTDTQYF. The CDR3 DNA follows: TGTGCCAGCAGCCAGATGACATACTCGTCCACAGATACGCAGTATTTT.

This chain uses TRBV2 with TRBJ2-2; perhaps D is TRBD1 or TRBD2 (5 bases each). Trimming left V 6 bases short and J 4 bases short, with 21 bases between. Germline assignment: CDR1 SNHLY and CDR2 FYNNEI. CDR3 size: 17 residues. CDR3 DNA sequence: TGTGCCAGCAGGCCTTTTGGACGGGGCAAGAGCACCGGGGAGCTGTTTTTT. This sequence encodes CASRPFGRGKSTGELFF.

This clonotype was seen a single time. This chain links TRBV7-3 with TRBJ2-3; 11 bases line up with TRBD2. J gave up 4 bases and V 5 bases, and 5 bases lay outside the gene matches. Germline CDR1 SGHTA, CDR2 FQGTGA. The CDR3 has 15 residues. CDR3 DNA sequence: TGTGCCAGCAGCCTATCGGGACTAGCGGCAGATACGCAGTATTTT. Protein: CASSLSGLAADTQYF. Variable domain in full (rest from reference TRBV7-3 and TRBJ2-3): GAGVSQTPSNKVTEKGKYVELRCDPISGHTALYWYRQSLGQGPEFLIYFQGTGAADDSGLPNDRFFAVRPEGSVSTLKIQRTERGDSAVYLCASSLSGLAADTQYFGPGTRLTVL.

This clonotype came up a few times. This chain links TRBV7-9 with TRBJ2-2; D ambiguous. V lost 5 bases to trimming and J lost 0 bases, with 16 bases between them. Germline CDR1 reads SEHNR; CDR2 reads FQNEAQ (reference sequence). This CDR3 is built from 17 residues. The CDR3 nucleotides read TGTGCCAGCAGCCCTAGGCGGCCGGCTTCGAACACCGGGGAGCTGTTTTTT. It yields the protein CASSPRRPASNTGELFF. Full variable domain (missing parts from reference TRBV7-9 and TRBJ2-2): DTGVSQNPRHKITKRGQNVTFRCDPISEHNRLYWYRQTLGQGPEFLTYFQNEAQLEKSRLLSDRFSAERPKGSFSTLEIQRTEQGDSAMYLCASSPRRPASNTGELFFGEGSRLTVL.

The J gene is TRBJ2-7, the V gene TRBV5-1; no firm D call. The length of the CDR3 is 13 residues. The V end lost 0 bases, the J end lost 5 bases, and 9 bases lay between the germline ends. From germline, CDR1 is SGHRS and CDR2 YFSETQ. The CDR3 protein is CASSLEVGNEQYF. The CDR3 coding sequence is TGCGCCAGCAGCTTGGAGGTGGGAAACGAGCAGTACTTC.

This clonotype was observed many times. The CDR3: CASSQIVAGLSVGVQYF. DNA of the CDR3: TGCGCCAGCAGCCAGATAGTAGCGGGGTTAAGTGTAGGGGTCCAGTACTTC. The chain uses TRBV4-1 and TRBJ2-5, with TRBD2 matching over 8 bases. The CDR3 totals 17 residues. The germline V gene has CDR1 MGHRA and CDR2 YSYEKL. J lost 10 bases, V lost 3 bases, and 19 bases had no gene match.